The rows below give T cell receptor beta chains drawn from one sample of a study of CD8 T cells in Susac syndrome. TCRdb reanalysed the immunoSEQ multiplex PCR reads using MiXCR and keeps one entry per CDR3 protein. The sample lists some 130,000 distinct CDR3 sequences, around 94% seen once, with around 0.12% in the top ten. Specimen: CD4+ T cells from PBMCs. Receptors originate from a human donor with multiple sclerosis. Each CDR3 is given without its conserved first and last residue.

J	V	CDR3
TRBJ1-2	TRBV7-2	ASSPTGEGRGYT
TRBJ1-5	TRBV5-1	ASSLEGQSYQPQH
TRBJ2-3	TRBV12-5	ASGLSHLDTQY
TRBJ2-3	TRBV2	ASSLAGTDTQY
TRBJ2-2	TRBV25-1	ASSEYNGGNTGELF
TRBJ2-4	TRBV5-6	ASSLSRGHPNIQY
TRBJ2-5	TRBV19	ASSLQGETQY
TRBJ1-1	TRBV7-9	ASNSHRNTEAF
TRBJ1-1	TRBV2	ASSDGGARNTEAF
TRBJ2-1	TRBV7-2	ASSSRLGPPSGGYNEQF
TRBJ1-3	TRBV27	ASSHPPGNTIY
TRBJ1-2	TRBV12-5	ASAPPDSRYGYT
TRBJ2-3	TRBV19	ASSPSIRTSGDTDTQY
TRBJ2-7	TRBV3-1	ASEGTPSYEQY
TRBJ2-1	TRBV4-1	ASSQDGRGEANEQF
TRBJ1-1	TRBV10-3	AINPTGGSFAEAF
TRBJ1-4	TRBV5-4	ASSLGTNEKLF
TRBJ1-1	TRBV5-1	ASSAGQVMNTEAF
TRBJ2-7	TRBV29-1	STLKDVGSYEQY
TRBJ2-4	TRBV11-1	ASSDSDRVENIQY
TRBJ2-3	TRBV7-2	ASSPGDTDTQY
TRBJ2-1	TRBV5-6	ASSLAPGGVTYNEQF
TRBJ2-3	TRBV12-5	ASGFWDGADTQY
TRBJ2-7	TRBV9	ASSVGGGSGEQY
TRBJ2-3	TRBV20-1	SARTGGMSTDTQY
TRBJ1-1	TRBV9	ASSVVGPNTEAF
TRBJ2-2	TRBV15	ATSREARGELF
TRBJ2-7	TRBV4-2	ASSPRDRFSNLSYEQY
TRBJ1-1	TRBV5-1	ASSLVSRTAAEAF
TRBJ1-1	TRBV12-5	ASGSLGGQAF
TRBJ1-2	TRBV23-1	ASSHSLTGQDDGYT
TRBJ2-7	TRBV27	ASRPGTDPSYEQY
TRBJ2-7	TRBV29-1	SVEDPSDRNPSYEQY
TRBJ2-7	TRBV18	ASSPPVGRFYEQY
TRBJ1-2	TRBV15	ATSRDKDRDFNYGYT
TRBJ2-5	TRBV30	AWSVPIGRTETQY
TRBJ2-7	TRBV7-6	ASSSRDSAGEQY
TRBJ1-5	TRBV18	ASSRGTGNSNQPQH
TRBJ2-2	TRBV30	AWSTPPTRWGNTGELF
TRBJ2-7	TRBV5-1	ASSLGGLAGGDHEQY
TRBJ2-4	TRBV20-1	SARPMVAGKAKNIQY
TRBJ2-7	TRBV7-6	ASSLLTRGTGEAAYEQY
TRBJ1-4	TRBV2	ASGTGLREKLF
TRBJ2-7	TRBV9	ASSEDPSGWGQQY
TRBJ2-7	TRBV5-1	ASSLDTASQSYEQY
TRBJ2-5	TRBV5-1	ASSLQDSQETQY
TRBJ2-7	TRBV9	ASSIRQGDEQY
TRBJ2-1	TRBV5-1	ASSLGNNNEQQF
TRBJ2-7	TRBV3-1	ASSLNRGRGEQY
TRBJ1-1	TRBV5-4	ASSGVGTVNTEAF
TRBJ2-7	TRBV5-1	ASSLAAEQY
TRBJ2-7	TRBV7-2	ASSLGFYPYEQY
TRBJ2-3	TRBV5-1	ASSMGLAGPTDTQY
TRBJ2-7	TRBV11-1	ASSFPQGREQY